The source of this T cell receptor beta chain is a study of T cells in Graves' hyperthyroidism and ophthalmopathy (dated by TCRdb to the late 2010s). Describing the broader study: To identify distinguishing TCR V-J signatures, a discovery cohort of some 100 patients was used, comprising 40 to 45 with Graves' ophthalmopathy and some 60 with stable Graves' hyperthyroidism. Prospective prediction of ophthalmopathy was tested in an independent validation cohort of 18 to 20 hyperthyroidism patients and approximately 17 patients who later progressed to ophthalmopathy. The roughly 91 discovery patients were randomly split 7:3 into training and test sets. After sampling, hyperthyroidism patients received methimazole starting at 30 mg daily, and ophthalmopathy patients received high-dose intravenous methylprednisolone. TCR Vbeta CDR3 sequencing of around 130 peripheral blood samples (approximately 44 ophthalmopathy, 75 hyperthyroidism and roughly 17 progressor patients) is reported in the paper. Thyroid tissue and blood T-cell repertoires from six Graves' hyperthyroidism patients were also compared in the study. The investigation overall reported the following: No statistical method was used to set the sample size in advance, and investigators knew the group allocation. In cross-validation, a model built on a 13 V-J signature told ophthalmopathy apart from stable hyperthyroidism with less than 90% sensitivity and 81% to 82% specificity, and in testing the same model reached 80%/75%. Blood samples also contained most of the expanded thyroid clonotypes (frequency above 0.001), which suggests that blood repertoires may reflect thyroid immune responses. During validation, the model predicted progression to ophthalmopathy a median of around six months ahead of onset, with almost 71% sensitivity and roughly 75% specificity.

Comments on this clonotype: It has no known antigen specificity. Base quality data are lacking; no much larger clone is found one base away.

The study excluded patients with uncontrolled infections, other autoimmune diseases, pregnancy or lactation. Clinical symptoms, serum thyroxine and TRAb, thyroid ultrasound, and orbital computed tomography formed the basis for the diagnoses. Trizol reagent was used to extract total RNA, and RNA quality was then checked on an Agilent 2100 Bioanalyzer. V was cut back by 0 bases and J by 4 bases, leaving a gap of 7 bases between them. From the germline V gene, CDR1 is MNHEY and CDR2 is SVGEGT. CDR3 length: 13 amino acids, cysteine to phenylalanine. Kept here is only the CDR3 DNA, which spans 39 bases and is read in frame from base 1. TCR beta CDR3 regions were amplified from RNA transcripts. A first-round RT-PCR of the TCR CDR3 used the HTBI primer set with the Qiagen OneStep RT-PCR kit. The libraries were constructed in a second round of multiplex PCR and then size-selected and purified. Sequencing of the libraries was done on an Illumina HiSeq2000 using paired-end 100 bp reads. In the authors' own workflow: SOAPnuke was used to process the raw data, removing reads that contained adapters or uncalled bases, had a mean Phred below 15, or lacked an exact match to the constant primer or identifier. High-quality paired reads were merged using COPE v1.2.5, and each unique nucleotide sequence was defined as a clonotype. MiTCR v1.1 was used to align the clonotypes against IMGT TRBV, TRBD and TRBJ reference segments. Only V-J combinations with frequency above 0.0001, covering about 99% of repertoires, were analysed. A TCS score was defined as the ratio of F50 (clonal expansion) to E x V (chaos), with BLOSUM62-based TCRdist applied between CDR3 peptides within each V-J. Welch's t-statistics and random forest reduced around 520 V-J features to 13, which were used in a naive Bayes classifier (R e1071). The Morisita-Horn index was used to measure how similar the thyroid and blood repertoires were. TCRdb reanalyzed the raw reads on its own, using fastp at Q25 for trimming and MiXCR for clone calling, and kept in-frame beta chains. Every distinct CDR3 protein forms one entry, paired with its most common genes and DNA. These V and J calls derive from TCRdb rather than the authors' analysis. In all, the sample holds 480,000 or so distinct CDR3 sequences, and around 50% of those were seen once. The ten biggest clones cover about two fifths of the sample.

The receptor was isolated from an adult woman with Graves' disease, either hyperthyroidism or ophthalmopathy (not recorded which). Recombination connected TRBV6-2 or TRBV6-3 to TRBJ2-7, with an unclear D gene assignment. The specimen sequenced was peripheral blood or thyroid tissue (not recorded which). Here the CDR3 is given as CASSYSPTYEQYF. The DNA is as follows: TGTGCCAGCAGTTACTCACCGACATACGAGCAGTACTTC.